The 20 T cell receptor beta chains reported below all come from one sample, sequenced in a study of OX40 agonist ivuxolimab in advanced cancers. Receptors were amplified or captured by the immunoSEQ multiplex PCR assay. TCRdb took this table from immuneACCESS and kept in-frame rearrangements with V and J called. Such tables lack part of the clones; where checked against another copy, unresolved V genes explain under half of the gap, and the rest is unexplained. The sample yields 80,000 or so clones; just under 95% were counted once. The top ten clones comprise roughly 0.6% of the sample. The starting material was CD4+ or CD8+ T cells sorted from blood, obtained in a trial of the OX40 agonist ivuxolimab. These TCRs come from an adult with an advanced solid tumor such as melanoma, head and neck, liver or kidney cancer.

The chain combines TRBV2 with TRBJ1-1; 8 positions agree with TRBD1. Trimming removed 7 bases from V and 1 base from J; junction bases left unmatched: 8. Germline CDR1 SNHLY, CDR2 FYNNEI. The CDR3 consists of 15 residues. CDR3 sequence reads: CASTVTGGTNTEAFF. CDR3 sequence (DNA): TGTGCCAGCACTGTTACAGGGGGAACGAACACTGAAGCTTTCTTT.

The V and J genes are TRBV11-2 and TRBJ2-5, with 15 nucleotides matching TRBD2. The V gene's germline CDR1 is SGHAT and CDR2 FQNNGV. This CDR3 region has 19 residues. The ends lost 0 bases at V and 5 bases at J; junction bases unmatched: 10. This CDR3 reads CASSLEGLAGGGERETQYF. The CDR3 region has the DNA TGTGCCAGCAGCTTAGAGGGACTAGCGGGGGGTGGTGAAAGGGAGACCCAGTACTTC.

V and J are TRBV6-4 and TRBJ1-2; D uncertain. Between the trimmed V and J ends, which lost 4 bases and 1 base, there was a span of 7 bases. This CDR3 has 13 amino acids. The germline V gene encodes CDR1 MRHNA and CDR2 SNTAGT. The CDR3 is CASSGGINYGYTF. The CDR3 nucleotides read TGTGCCAGCAGTGGCGGCATTAACTATGGCTACACCTTC.

Remarks on this clone: The junction differs from germline at one of its ends, possibly a read error. The rearrangement joins TRBV6-6 to TRBJ1-5; TRBD1 aligns across 7 bases. The CDR3 spans 14 residues. Germline CDR1 is MNHNY and CDR2 is SVGAGI (reference sequence). The CDR3 reads CACSYRGSNQPQHF. The CDR3 DNA follows: TGTGCCTGCAGTTACAGGGGAAGCAATCAGCCCCAGCATTTT.

The chain links TRBV11-2 to TRBJ2-7, with D perhaps given as TRBD1 or TRBD2 (5 bases each). The CDR3 totals 15 residues. Trimming removed 1 base at V and 0 bases at J, with 10 bases between. The germline gives CDR1 SGHAT, CDR2 FQNNGV. The CDR3 DNA reads TGTGCCAGCAGCTTAGTTCAGGGAGTCTCCTACGAGCAGTACTTC. Protein sequence: CASSLVQGVSYEQYF.

The V and J genes are TRBV7-3 and TRBJ2-3; TRBD2 might be the D (7 bases). Between the trimmed V and J ends, which lost 4 bases and 4 bases, there was a span of 15 bases. There are 15 residues in the CDR3. Germline V gene sequence: CDR1 SGHTA, CDR2 FQGTGA. CDR3 coding DNA: TGTGCCAGCAGCTCTATGGGGGGGCCCCCAGATACGCAGTATTTT. It specifies CASSSMGGPPDTQYF.

A single count supports this clone. J is TRBJ2-2 and V is TRBV29-1; D gene unclear. Germline assignment: CDR1 SQVTM and CDR2 ANQGSEA. There are 13 residues in the CDR3. V lost 4 bases to trimming and J lost 3 bases, with 9 bases between them. CDR3 amino acids: CSVAVGHTGELFF. The CDR3 DNA is TGCAGCGTTGCCGTGGGTCACACCGGGGAGCTGTTTTTT.

The CDR3 DNA is TGTGCCAGCAGTCTAAGGGGGAATAATGAAAAACTGTTTTTT. It is translated as CASSLRGNNEKLFF. The rearrangement links TRBV7-9 to TRBJ1-4; D possibly corresponds to TRBD1 (6 bases). The CDR3 has 14 residues. V was trimmed by 6 bases and J by 4 bases, leaving 12 bases between them. Germline assignment: CDR1 SEHNR and CDR2 FQNEAQ (reference sequence).

The rearrangement uses TRBV11-1 and TRBJ2-4; D is possibly TRBD2 (5 bases). Germline V gives CDR1 SGHAT, CDR2 FQDESV (reference sequence). This CDR3 has 15 residues. The V end was cut by 1 base, the J end by 1 base, with 8 bases between. The CDR3 loop reads CASSLEERAKNIQYF. In DNA, the CDR3 is TGTGCCAGCAGCTTAGAGGAGCGGGCCAAAAACATTCAGTACTTC.

This chain connects TRBV5-5 to TRBJ1-1; 10 bases map to TRBD1. The CDR3 sequence is 15 residues long. Germline V CDR1 and CDR2: SGHKS, YYEKEE (reference sequence). The V segment lost 3 bases and the J segment 4 bases; nucleotides outside the gene matches: 6. The CDR3 spells CASSWGTGEITEAFF. For the CDR3, the DNA is TGTGCCAGCAGCTGGGGGACAGGGGAGATCACTGAAGCTTTCTTT.

This sequence joins TRBV6-5 and TRBJ2-3; 8 bases are shared with TRBD2. The CDR3 extends over 13 amino acids. Germline CDR1 is MNHEY and CDR2 is SVGAGI. With V trimmed by 5 bases and J by 5 bases, 3 bases remained unmatched. The CDR3 spells CASSGRGGDTQYF. In DNA, the CDR3 is TGTGCCAGCAGTGGACGGGGGGGAGATACGCAGTATTTT.

The rearrangement joins TRBV6-5 to TRBJ2-7, with a possible D match to TRBD2 (5 bases). CDR1 is MNHEY, CDR2 SVGAGI, per germline. This CDR3 is 13 amino acids long. V lost 6 bases and J lost 3, with 12 bases in between. CDR3 protein: CASRPTGSYEQYF. In DNA form, the CDR3 reads TGTGCCAGCAGACCAACTGGGAGCTACGAGCAGTACTTC.

V gene TRBV1 combines with J gene TRBJ2-4; TRBD2 was called by the table and not checked on the DNA. TRBV1 is a pseudogene segment. The CDR3 length is 17 residues. The CDR3: CTSSFSAGVLAKNIQYF. CDR3 DNA: TGCACCAGCAGCTTCAGTGCGGGAGTACTGGCCAAAAACATTCAGTACTTC.

The V call is TRBV6-1, the J call TRBJ2-7; 11 nucleotides line up with TRBD2. The CDR3 spans 16 residues. V dropped 4 bases and J dropped 5; count of bases not matched to a gene: 10. The V gene's germline CDR1 is MNHNS and CDR2 SASEGT. The CDR3 sequence is CASSGPPSGGWNEQYF. Written as DNA, the CDR3 is TGTGCCAGCAGTGGACCACCTAGCGGGGGGTGGAACGAGCAGTACTTC.

The chain carries TRBV6-1 and TRBJ1-6; possibly TRBD1 for D (5 bases). The CDR3 has 13 residues. Germline V gene data show CDR1 as MNHNS and CDR2 as SASEGT. V lost 5 bases, J lost 9 bases, and 11 bases lay in between. The CDR3 DNA sequence: TGTGCCAGCAGTCACAACACAGGTTCACCCCTCCACTTT. Protein: CASSHNTGSPLHF.

The chain links TRBV13 to TRBJ2-7; tentative D call: TRBD1 (7 bases). From germline, CDR1 is PRHDT and CDR2 FYEKMQ (reference sequence). The V and J ends lost 5 bases and 2 bases respectively, with 16 bases between them. The CDR3 loop spans 15 amino acids. The CDR3 sequence: CASSPGGGGPYEQYF. Written as DNA, the CDR3 is TGTGCCAGCAGCCCAGGAGGAGGGGGCCCCTACGAGCAGTACTTC.

J is TRBJ1-5 and V is TRBV30; D is perhaps TRBD1 (6 bases). Germline CDR1 is GTSNPN and CDR2 is SVGIG (reference sequence). Trimming removed 5 bases at V and 4 bases at J, with 15 bases between. The CDR3 length is 14 residues. The CDR3 is CAWQKGDFNQPQHF. Written as DNA, the CDR3 is TGTGCCTGGCAAAAGGGGGATTTTAATCAGCCCCAGCATTTT.

The CDR3 reads CSVVSDIQYF. DNA for the CDR3: TGCAGCGTTGTATCGGACATTCAGTACTTC. The chain recombines TRBV29-1 with TRBJ2-4, with no clear D. The CDR3 is made up of 10 amino acids. Germline V gene lookup returns CDR1 SQVTM and CDR2 ANQGSEA. Trimming left V 4 bases short and J 8 bases short, with 6 bases between.

V gene TRBV18 combines with J gene TRBJ2-6; no clear D gene. CDR3 length: 17 residues. CDR1 and CDR2 from the germline V gene are KGHSH and LQKENI. V lost 1 base and J 2 bases, leaving 12 bases between the germline ends. The CDR3 coding sequence is TGTGCCAGCTCACCACTTCCAGTGGTGACTGGGGCCAACGTCCTGACTTTC. This gives the protein CASSPLPVVTGANVLTF.

The chain carries TRBV11-3 and TRBJ2-1; D is possibly TRBD2 (6 bases). Germline V gives CDR1 SGHNT, CDR2 YENEEA. V shed 1 base and J shed 0 bases, with 16 bases lying between them. This CDR3 spans 18 amino acids. DNA for the CDR3: TGTGCCAGCAGCTTAGTGGCCCGGGAGCGATTCTCCTACAATGAGCAGTTCTTC. The encoded protein is CASSLVARERFSYNEQFF.